This T cell receptor (beta chain) was sequenced in a study of blood T cell repertoires in COVID-19 (dated by TCRdb to about 2020). Broadly, across the study: The collaborator samples originated in the United States, Italy and Spain and spanned the acute and convalescent phases of COVID-19. The material from the prospective study consisted of cDNA or gDNA derived from T cells, B-cell-depleted T cells, or PBMCs. Subjects who had been exposed to COVID-19, were actively infected with it, or had recovered from it provided the deeply sampled blood TCRbeta repertoires that made up the dataset. The repertoires were released in a freely available public database meant as a resource for research on the immune response to SARS-CoV-2. The samples were drawn from two sources: the first 160 participants of the ongoing ImmuneRACE study, and 1,200 or so subjects contributed by 6 global collaborators. Sample metadata almost always included a de-identified subject ID, COVID-19 status, age in years and sex. Where available, HLA class I and class II types were taken from metadata supplied by the sample provider and were not determined by assay-based typing.

The CDR3, cysteine through phenylalanine, is 11 amino acids long. The entry retains the CDR3 DNA only, 33 bases that are in frame from base 1. V loses 5 bases of germline sequence and J loses 7 bases, and the interval between the two ends is 9 bases. CDR1 and CDR2, looked up from the germline V gene (reference sequence), are MNHNY and SVGAGI. Summary of the overall study and its limitations: How much clinical and demographic metadata was included differed by source and by participant, and the metadata was provided uncurated.

Regarding this clone: No antigen is known for it. No clone much larger than this one lies a single base away; base qualities are absent.

In the prospective study, participants were roughly 18 to 89 years old, resided in about 25 geographic areas of the United States, and were enrolled through a virtual design. In the prospective study, participants were assigned to cohorts based on the clinical history participants reported in a screening survey and a study questionnaire. Mobile phlebotomists in the prospective study collected whole blood, serum and a nasopharyngeal or oropharyngeal swab from every participant. Additional blood draws and questionnaires over an approximately two-month period could optionally be provided by prospective study participants. Before DNA extraction, blood samples from the prospective study were shipped at room temperature or frozen. TCRbeta CDR3 regions were amplified from genomic DNA using the immunoSEQ Assay, a bias-controlled multiplex PCR. The source study handled its data this way. Within the assay, amplification of reference gene primers was used to estimate how many nucleated cells each sample contained. Sequence reads were collapsed and filtered to measure the absolute abundance of every unique TCRbeta CDR3 rearrangement. Productive Simpson clonality was computed per sample as the square root of Simpson's diversity index over productive rearrangements. Held by TCRdb, this immuneACCESS table contains in-frame sequences only and omits some clones. Under half of the omission traces to an unresolved V gene where checked; the cause of the rest is unknown. V, J and clone size are taken as reported in that table, and D and trimming were inferred from the DNA itself. The sample contains 200,000 or so clones, around 85% of them found a single time. The biggest ten clones account for about 4.1% of the sample.

This TCR derives from a woman in her forties with acute COVID-19. Sequencing was performed on PBMCs or T cells enriched from blood (not recorded which). The chain couples TRBV6-6 to TRBJ2-7, with a tentative D gene TRBD1 over 5 matching bases. The CDR3 loop reads CASSAGFEQYF. At the DNA level, the sequence is TGTGCCAGCAGTGCAGGGTTTGAGCAGTACTTC.